What follows are 8 T cell receptor beta chains derived from one specimen sequenced in a study of PD-1 blockade in classical Hodgkin lymphoma. The assay was immunoSEQ multiplex PCR, and TCRdb's table has in-frame clones only and misses some. The data contain tens of thousands of clones, 60% to 75% of them seen just once; the ten biggest clones take up 3% to 3.5%. Relapses following autologous stem cell transplantation were seen in all patients, with brentuximab vedotin exposure varying. Material: peripheral blood mononuclear cells (PBMCs), obtained before the second cycle of nivolumab. The receptors shown here come from a human donor with classical Hodgkin lymphoma.

There are a few counts of this clone. The chain combines TRBV7-9 with TRBJ2-2; no firm D call. The germline CDR1 and CDR2 sequences are SEHNR and FQNEAQ (reference sequence). V lost 2 bases and J lost 0, with 7 bases in between. This CDR3 region has 15 residues. This chain's CDR3 is CASSLLLANTGELFF. CDR3 coding DNA: TGTGCCAGCAGCTTATTGCTCGCGAACACCGGGGAGCTGTTTTTT.

The rearrangement joins TRBV6-1 to TRBJ1-2; 8 positions match TRBD1. V gave up 4 bases and J gave up 6 bases; unmatched junction bases: 7. Looked up from germline, CDR1 is MNHNS and CDR2 is SASEGT. CDR3 size: 14 residues. The DNA of the CDR3 is TGTGCCAGCAGTGGATGGACAGGGAGTGATGGCTACACCTTC. Its translation: CASSGWTGSDGYTF.

The J gene is TRBJ2-1, the V gene TRBV4-2, with D perhaps matching TRBD1 or TRBD2 (6 bases each). V lost 0 bases and J lost 13, with 10 bases in between. Germline V gives CDR1 LGHNA, CDR2 YNFKEQ. There are 12 residues in the CDR3. For the CDR3, the DNA is TGTGCCAGCAGCCAAGATTCCGGGGGCCAGTTCTTC. Translation: CASSQDSGGQFF.

The chain employs TRBV10-3 and TRBJ2-7, with D unresolved. Germline values: CDR1 ENHRY, CDR2 SYGVKD. Trimming left V 10 bases short and J 1 base short, with 17 bases between. The CDR3 sequence is 14 residues long. In nucleotides, the CDR3 is TGTGCCACCACAACTTCCCTGGGGTCCTACGAGCAGTACTTC. It is translated as CATTTSLGSYEQYF.

V gene TRBV10-3 combines with J gene TRBJ2-7; a possible D gene is TRBD2 (5 bases). V dropped 7 bases and J dropped 0 bases, with 13 bases sitting between them. The CDR3 contains 14 residues. Germline CDR1 is ENHRY and CDR2 is SYGVKD. The CDR3 region has the DNA TGTGCCATCATGCAGGACTGGAGCTCCTACGAGCAGTACTTC. As protein: CAIMQDWSSYEQYF.

This clone is classed as medium-sized. V and J are TRBV27 and TRBJ1-1; D is ambiguous. V was trimmed by 2 bases and J by 6 bases, leaving 10 bases between them. Per the germline V gene, CDR1 is MNHEY and CDR2 is SMNVEV (reference sequence). This CDR3 has 13 residues. The CDR3: CASSLRSGPEAFF. The CDR3 DNA reads as TGTGCCAGCAGTTTAAGGTCAGGACCTGAAGCTTTCTTT.

The V and J genes are TRBV11-2 and TRBJ2-7, with 7 bases lining up with TRBD1. This CDR3 is built from 16 residues. The V segment lost 5 bases and the J segment 3 bases; nucleotides outside the gene matches: 13. The germline CDR1 and CDR2 sequences are SGHAT and FQNNGV. The CDR3 coding sequence is TGTGCCAGCAGCCCATTTCCGACAGGGCTTTACTACGAGCAGTACTTC. Its protein product is CASSPFPTGLYYEQYF. Based on the CDR3 plus reference TRBV11-2 and TRBJ2-7, the full variable domain is EAGVAQSPRYKIIEKRQSVAFWCNPISGHATLYWYQQILGQGPKLLIQFQNNGVVDDSQLPKDRFSAERLKGVDSTLKIQPAKLEDSAVYLCASSPFPTGLYYEQYFGPGTRLTVT.

The chain joins TRBV19 to TRBJ2-1; D is possibly TRBD1 (5 bases). The CDR3 is made up of 14 amino acids. Trimming shortened V by 5 bases and J by 3 bases, and 11 bases separated the two germline ends. Looked up from germline, CDR1 is LNHDA and CDR2 is SQIVND (reference sequence). For the CDR3, the DNA is TGTGCCAGTAGTCCCAGGACATACTACAATGAGCAGTTCTTC. It is translated as CASSPRTYYNEQFF.